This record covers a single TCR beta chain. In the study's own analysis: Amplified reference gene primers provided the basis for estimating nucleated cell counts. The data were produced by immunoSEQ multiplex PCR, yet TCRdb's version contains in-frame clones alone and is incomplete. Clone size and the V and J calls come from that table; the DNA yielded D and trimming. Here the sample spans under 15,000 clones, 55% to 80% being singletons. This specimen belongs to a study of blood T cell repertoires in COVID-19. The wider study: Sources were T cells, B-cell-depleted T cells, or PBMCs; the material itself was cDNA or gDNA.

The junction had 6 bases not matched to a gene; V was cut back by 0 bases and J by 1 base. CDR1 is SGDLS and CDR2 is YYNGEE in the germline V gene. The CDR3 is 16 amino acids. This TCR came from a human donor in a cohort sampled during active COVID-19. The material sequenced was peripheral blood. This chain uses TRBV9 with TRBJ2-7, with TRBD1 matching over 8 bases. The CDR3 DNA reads TGTGCCAGCAGCGTAGCGGACACAGGGGGGTCCTACGAGCAGTACTTC. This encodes CASSVADTGGSYEQYF.